This T cell receptor beta chain was captured in a study of T cell changes during pregnancy in multiple sclerosis. Germline V gene sequence: CDR1 SGHNT, CDR2 YYREEE (reference sequence). Trimming removed 3 bases from V and 1 base from J, with 10 bases in between. The CDR3 is 14 residues long. The sample holds one count of this clone. The repertoire was sequenced with immunoSEQ multiplex PCR; TCRdb's copy has only in-frame clones and lacks some. In the table there are tens of thousands of clones, around 90% of which are singletons. The receptor's source is a female donor in good health, enrolled as a control in a pregnancy study. The material sequenced was peripheral blood, taken in the first trimester of pregnancy. This chain links TRBV5-4 with TRBJ1-2; weak D call: TRBD1 (5 bases). This CDR3 reads CASSSGLGNYGYTF. The CDR3 bases are TGTGCCAGCAGCTCAGGGCTGGGTAACTATGGCTACACCTTC.